The 28 T cell receptor beta chains given below trace back to one sample, sequenced in a study of regulatory T cells in long-lasting Graves disease. Relying on iRepertoire HTBI primers and Arm-PCR of CDR3 regions, the team built TCR beta libraries. TCRdb reprocessed the multiplex PCR reads via MiXCR and lists one record per CDR3 protein. This table holds about 540,000 distinct CDR3 sequences, around an eighth found once. Time point defined: newly diagnosed GD, antithyroid drugs for less than 3 months. PBMC-derived RNA was used for the TCR library. The same sample was also studied in work on T cells in Graves' hyperthyroidism and ophthalmopathy.

The source material was peripheral blood mononuclear cells (PBMCs), sampled at new diagnosis, from a patient treated with antithyroid drugs. The receptors were sampled from a man under 40 with Graves disease.

This clonotype was found many times. The chain links TRBV5-5 to TRBJ2-3; no clear D gene. Trimming stripped 4 bases from V and 4 bases from J, with 10 bases between. The CDR3 covers 13 residues. CDR1 is SGHKS and CDR2 is YYEKEE in the germline V gene (reference sequence). Here the CDR3 reads CASSQITADTQYF. CDR3 DNA sequence: TGTGCCAGCAGCCAAATAACCGCAGATACGCAGTATTTT.

This clonotype was seen repeatedly, ten times or more. V gene TRBV19 combines with J gene TRBJ2-1, with 11 bases identical to TRBD2. The CDR3 runs 16 residues. Per the germline V gene, CDR1 is LNHDA and CDR2 is SQIVND (reference sequence). V lost 4 bases and J lost 9; bases outside the gene matches: 11. CDR3 region: CASSTITSGSRGEQFF. In DNA form, the CDR3 reads TGTGCCAGTAGTACTATTACTAGCGGGAGTAGGGGTGAGCAGTTCTTC.

This clonotype has only a few counts. This chain connects TRBV29-1 to TRBJ2-2; D uncertain. From germline, CDR1 is SQVTM and CDR2 ANQGSEA. V was clipped by 7 bases and J by 6 bases, with 9 bases between them. This CDR3 comprises 11 residues. The CDR3 region has the DNA TGCAGCGCGGCCGGGTCCGGGGAGCTGTTTTTT. Translated: CSAAGSGELFF.

V and J are TRBV4-1 and TRBJ2-2, with 9 bases that match TRBD1. Losses at the gene ends were 2 bases for V and 1 base for J; bases not matched to a gene: 5. This CDR3 is 17 amino acids long. Germline V gene sequence: CDR1 MGHRA, CDR2 YSYEKL. The chain's CDR3 is CASSQTGGARNTGELFF. DNA for the CDR3: TGCGCCAGCAGCCAAACAGGGGGCGCACGGAACACCGGGGAGCTGTTTTTT.

This clonotype came up a few times. This chain uses TRBV20-1 with TRBJ1-5; D is possibly TRBD1 (5 bases). CDR3 size: 17 residues. The ends were cut back, 1 base at V and 3 bases at J, with 19 bases in the middle. CDR1 and CDR2 (germline): DFQATT, SNEGSKA (reference sequence). CDR3: CSARVQPGRGNNQPQHF. Written as DNA, the CDR3 is TGCAGTGCTAGAGTCCAGCCAGGGAGGGGAAACAATCAGCCCCAGCATTTT.

There are many counts of this clonotype. The chain combines TRBV5-1 with TRBJ2-7, with D possibly being TRBD2 (5 bases). CDR3 length: 16 residues. CDR1 is SGHRS and CDR2 is YFSETQ in the germline V gene. The ends were cut back, 4 bases at V and 1 base at J, with 18 bases in the middle. The CDR3 DNA is TGCGCCAGCAGCAAAGGACGGACTTCTCTTTCCTACGAGCAGTACTTC. Protein product: CASSKGRTSLSYEQYF.

This chain connects TRBV10-3 to TRBJ2-4, with D tentatively TRBD1 or TRBD2 (5 bases each). The V gene lost 2 bases and the J gene lost 0 bases, with 11 bases spanning the gap. Per the germline V gene, CDR1 is ENHRY and CDR2 is SYGVKD. The CDR3 totals 16 residues. The CDR3 DNA reads as TGTGCCATCAGTGAGGGTGGGGGATTAGCCAAAAACATTCAGTACTTC. Translation: CAISEGGGLAKNIQYF.

This clonotype showed up just a few times. The V gene is TRBV3-1, the J gene TRBJ2-2; TRBD2 matches at 7 bases. The CDR3 runs 14 residues. After removal of 6 bases from V and 8 bases from J, the junction contained 9 bases not matched to a gene. CDR1 and CDR2 from the germline V gene are LGHDT and YNNKEL (reference sequence). The CDR3 reads CASSYTSDAGELFF. The CDR3 DNA is TGTGCCAGCAGTTATACTAGCGACGCAGGGGAGCTGTTTTTT.

This clonotype was counted ten times or more. This chain links TRBV5-1 with TRBJ2-7; a possible D gene is TRBD2 (5 bases). The V gene lost 4 bases and the J gene lost 2 bases, with 13 bases spanning the gap. The CDR3 totals 14 residues. The V gene's germline CDR1 is SGHRS and CDR2 YFSETQ. The CDR3 loop is CASSRARETYEQYF. CDR3 nucleotides: TGCGCCAGCAGCAGGGCTCGGGAAACCTACGAGCAGTACTTC.

This clonotype was counted many times. The chain is built from TRBV6-5 and TRBJ2-1; D may be TRBD2 (5 bases). The CDR3 covers 18 residues. Germline loops: CDR1 MNHEY, CDR2 SVGAGI. V lost 2 bases and J lost 5, with 22 bases in between. The CDR3 region is CASSYEVASGRRNNEQFF. The CDR3 DNA follows: TGTGCCAGCAGTTACGAGGTCGCCAGCGGCCGCCGGAACAATGAGCAGTTCTTC.

This clonotype was picked up many times. The rearrangement uses TRBV20-1 and TRBJ1-2; unclear D gene. V was cut by 3 bases and J by 1 base, with 6 bases left in between. CDR1 is DFQATT, CDR2 SNEGSKA, per germline (reference sequence). The CDR3 is 12 amino acids. In DNA form, the CDR3 reads TGCAGTGCTAGCGAACTTAACTATGGCTACACCTTC. Translation: CSASELNYGYTF.

This rearrangement joins TRBV30 to TRBJ2-1; possibly TRBD1 or TRBD2 for D (5 bases each). The CDR3 runs 11 residues. Trimming removed 2 bases at V and 16 bases at J, with 15 bases between. Germline CDR1 and CDR2: GTSNPN and SVGIG (reference sequence). The DNA of the CDR3 is TGTGCCTGGAGTACCGGGACCACGGAATTCTTC. Protein: CAWSTGTTEFF. Complete variable domain (other parts from reference TRBV30 and TRBJ2-1): SQTIHQWPATLVQPVGSPLSLECTVEGTSNPNLYWYRQAAGRGLQLLFYSVGIGQISSEVPQNLSASRPQDRQFILSSKKLLLSDSGFYLCAWSTGTTEFFGPGTRLTVL.

As for this clonotype: One base away lies a much larger clone, so this may be a sequencing read error. The chain recombines TRBV29-1 with TRBJ2-5, with TRBD1 matching over 12 bases. Germline-derived CDR1 and CDR2 are SQVTM and ANQGSEA. There are 14 residues in the CDR3. The CDR3 sequence: CSVEGDRGRENQYF. CDR3 sequence (DNA): TGCAGCGTTGAAGGGGACAGGGGGCGGGAGAACCAGTACTTC.

This clonotype was detected ten times or more. V usage is TRBV6-1 and J usage is TRBJ1-1; the match to TRBD1 covers 7 bases. Germline assignment: CDR1 MNHNS and CDR2 SASEGT. This CDR3 is 12 amino acids long. J lost 4 bases, V lost 7 bases, and 3 bases had no gene match. The CDR3 coding sequence is TGTGCCAGCAATGGGGACAGCACTGAAGCTTTCTTT. The encoded protein is CASNGDSTEAFF.

This clonotype was seen at least ten times. The V gene is TRBV7-8, the J gene TRBJ1-5; no reliable D call. V was trimmed by 5 bases and J by 2 bases, leaving 10 bases between them. Germline V CDR1 and CDR2: SGHVS, FQNEAQ. CDR3 length equals 14 residues. CDR3 region: CASSKDGGNQPQHF. The CDR3 region has the DNA TGTGCCAGCAGCAAGGACGGAGGCAATCAGCCCCAGCATTTT.

A note on this clonotype: Germline and junction disagree at one end, which may indicate a read error. This chain joins TRBV6-1 and TRBJ1-2; D is possibly TRBD1 (6 bases). The CDR3 runs to 12 residues. Germline V lookup: CDR1 MNHNS, CDR2 SASEGT. The CDR3 spells CASSYGGYGYAF. For the CDR3, the DNA is TGTGCCAGCAGTTACGGGGGCTATGGCTACGCCTTC.

This chain uses TRBV11-3 with TRBJ2-1; possibly TRBD2 for D (6 bases). Per germline, CDR1 SGHNT and CDR2 YENEEA. V lost 5 bases, J lost 8 bases, and 13 bases lay in between. The CDR3 loop spans 13 amino acids. For the CDR3, the DNA is TGTGCCAGCAGCCCCCCGTGGGGGGATGAGCAGTTCTTC. Translated, it gives CASSPPWGDEQFF. The complete variable domain, with remaining parts taken from reference TRBV11-3 and TRBJ2-1, reads EAGVVQSPRYKIIEKKQPVAFWCNPISGHNTLYWYLQNLGQGPELLIRYENEEAVDDSQLPKDRFSAERLKGVDSTLKIQPAELGDSAVYLCASSPPWGDEQFFGPGTRLTVL.

This clonotype was counted ten times or more. The V and J genes are TRBV12-3 or TRBV12-4 and TRBJ2-1; 10 bases are shared with TRBD1. The CDR3 loop spans 16 amino acids. J was trimmed by 3 bases and V by 1 base; bases with no gene match: 3. The CDR3 bases are TGTGCCAGCAGTTTAGAGGGGACAGGGGTCTACAATGAGCAGTTCTTC. Its protein is CASSLEGTGVYNEQFF.

This clonotype was seen ten or more times. The rearrangement links TRBV11-2 to TRBJ1-1, with TRBD1 as a possible D gene (5 bases). With 5 bases removed from V and 3 bases from J, the gap between germline ends came to 10 bases. Looked up from germline, CDR1 is SGHAT and CDR2 is FQNNGV. CDR3 length: 13 residues. CDR3 bases: TGTGCCAGCAGCCGCGGGACGGACACTGAAGCTTTCTTT. This sequence encodes CASSRGTDTEAFF.

The chain combines TRBV19 with TRBJ1-1; the match to TRBD1 covers 9 bases. Germline V gene sequence: CDR1 LNHDA, CDR2 SQIVND (reference sequence). This CDR3 contains 14 residues. The junction had 6 bases not matched to a gene; V was cut back by 4 bases and J by 6 bases. The CDR3 sequence: CASSTNDRGAEAFF. CDR3 coding DNA: TGTGCCAGTAGTACAAACGACAGGGGGGCTGAAGCTTTCTTT.

In its sample, this clonotype was seen many times. This sequence joins TRBV20-1 and TRBJ1-5; D not resolved. Trimming removed 3 bases from V and 4 bases from J, with 13 bases in between. Germline assignment: CDR1 DFQATT and CDR2 SNEGSKA (reference sequence). The CDR3 loop spans 14 amino acids. The CDR3 sequence: CSASGGAPNQPQHF. The CDR3 DNA follows: TGCAGTGCTAGTGGAGGAGCTCCAAATCAGCCCCAGCATTTT.

The chain couples TRBV3-1 to TRBJ1-2, with D possibly being TRBD1 (5 bases). Germline lookup yields CDR1 LGHDT and CDR2 YNNKEL (reference sequence). With 0 bases removed from V and 8 bases from J, the gap between germline ends came to 13 bases. This CDR3 region has 14 residues. The CDR3 coding sequence is TGTGCCAGCAGCCAAGACTCTTTTAGGGGCGGCTACACCTTC. This translates into CASSQDSFRGGYTF.

On this clonotype: Since a much larger clone is just one base distant, this may be a read error. The gene calls are TRBV27 and TRBJ2-3; D ambiguous. The V end was cut by 6 bases, the J end by 2 bases, with 18 bases between. Looked up from germline, CDR1 is MNHEY and CDR2 is SMNVEV (reference sequence). CDR3 length: 16 residues. CDR3 residues: CASRAPTMADTDTQYF. The CDR3 nucleotides are TGTGCCAGCAGGGCCCCCACTATGGCGGACACAGATACGCAGTATTTT.

This clonotype was observed a handful of times. This chain uses TRBV19 with TRBJ1-1, with D maybe TRBD1 (5 bases). CDR1 is LNHDA and CDR2 is SQIVND in the germline V gene (reference sequence). The V end lost 3 bases, the J end lost 5 bases, and 13 bases lay between the germline ends. This CDR3 spans 14 amino acids. CDR3 residues: CASSIRAVVTEAFF. Here the CDR3 DNA reads TGTGCCAGTAGTATCAGGGCGGTTGTGACTGAAGCTTTCTTT.

This clonotype was recorded at least ten times. The chain couples TRBV12-3 or TRBV12-4 to TRBJ2-3; D gene unclear. V was pared by 3 bases and J by 3 bases, with 13 bases between. The CDR3 length is 15 residues. CDR3 in amino acids: CASSFRSQRTDTQYF. For the CDR3, the DNA is TGTGCCAGCAGTTTTAGATCTCAGAGAACAGATACGCAGTATTTT.

This clonotype was recorded at least ten times. This rearrangement joins TRBV5-1 to TRBJ1-1; TRBD1 matches 8 bases. Germline CDR1 reads SGHRS; CDR2 reads YFSETQ. The CDR3 is made up of 15 amino acids. The V and J ends lost 6 bases and 1 base, in that order; junction bases with no gene match: 8. CDR3 DNA: TGCGCCAGCAAGTTTTCCGGACAGGGGAACACTGAAGCTTTCTTT. Amino acids: CASKFSGQGNTEAFF.

The chain is built from TRBV6-4 and TRBJ2-7, with D perhaps TRBD1 (6 bases). The CDR3 length is 14 residues. Germline CDR1 is MRHNA and CDR2 is SNTAGT. Deletions cut 5 bases from V and 10 bases from J, with 21 bases between. CDR3 in amino acids: CASSYMGTDSFQYF. Written as DNA, the CDR3 is TGTGCCAGCAGTTACATGGGGACGGACAGTTTCCAGTACTTC.

There are a few counts of this clonotype. The chain has TRBV19 and TRBJ1-2; maybe TRBD1 (5 bases). Germline CDR1 is LNHDA and CDR2 is SQIVND (reference sequence). CDR3 length: 15 residues. Trimming removed 3 bases from V and 2 bases from J, with 13 bases in between. The CDR3 nucleotides are TGTGCCAGTAGTATCTTTGGGACGGGGAACTATGGCTACACCTTC. Translating gives CASSIFGTGNYGYTF.